Presented here are 12 T cell receptor beta chains from one specimen sequenced in a study of blood T cell repertoires in COVID-19. Sequenced by immunoSEQ multiplex PCR; TCRdb stores in-frame clones only, minus some. The data hold about 99,000 clones, with 80% to 90% observed a single time. Sequences were obtained from peripheral blood. The receptors shown here come from a man aged 60 to 75 with acute or convalescent COVID-19.

The rearrangement uses TRBV29-1 and TRBJ1-4; the D gene is possibly TRBD1 (5 bases). CDR3 length equals 14 residues. The V gene's germline CDR1 is SQVTM and CDR2 ANQGSEA. The germline V and J ends were trimmed by 4 bases and 4 bases, with 13 bases remaining between them. CDR3 sequence: CSVVVGTFNEKLFF. The CDR3 bases are TGCAGCGTTGTGGTTGGGACTTTTAATGAAAAACTGTTTTTT.

The chain couples TRBV5-1 to TRBJ1-1; D gene unclear. This CDR3 comprises 14 residues. Between the trimmed V and J ends, which lost 0 bases and 2 bases, there was a span of 8 bases. Per germline, CDR1 SGHRS and CDR2 YFSETQ. As DNA, the CDR3 is TGCGCCAGCAGCTTGGTATCACAAAACACTGAAGCTTTCTTT. Encoded protein: CASSLVSQNTEAFF.

V is TRBV20-1 and J is TRBJ1-4, with TRBD1 as a possible D gene (6 bases). The germline V and J ends were trimmed by 3 bases and 8 bases, with 16 bases remaining between them. The CDR3 contains 14 residues. Germline CDR1 DFQATT, CDR2 SNEGSKA (reference sequence). The CDR3 nucleotides are TGCAGTGCTAGTGAGGGGGGGGTTCGAGAAAAACTGTTTTTT. Its translation is CSASEGGVREKLFF.

The genes are TRBV27 and TRBJ1-6; possible D gene TRBD1, 5 bases. Germline assignment: CDR1 MNHEY and CDR2 SMNVEV (reference sequence). The CDR3 is 15 amino acids. Trimming pared 2 bases from V and 6 bases from J, leaving 11 bases between. The CDR3 DNA follows: TGTGCCAGCAGTTTACCCGGGACTCGTAATTCACCCCTCCACTTT. Translated: CASSLPGTRNSPLHF.

The gene calls are TRBV5-1 and TRBJ2-5, with 8 positions matching TRBD2. The J segment lost 2 bases and the V segment lost 4 bases, leaving 4 bases of the junction unmatched. The CDR3 spans 14 residues. The V gene's germline CDR1 is SGHRS and CDR2 YFSETQ. The DNA for the CDR3 is TGCGCCAGCAGCCCGACTAGCGCGCAAGAGACCCAGTACTTC. Protein product: CASSPTSAQETQYF.

The chain combines TRBV18 with TRBJ1-5, with D possibly being TRBD1 (5 bases). With 3 bases removed from V and 7 bases from J, the gap between germline ends came to 19 bases. The germline V gene has CDR1 KGHSH and CDR2 LQKENI. CDR3 length equals 16 residues. The CDR3 sequence is CASSPFSRQSTQPQHF. The CDR3 bases are TGTGCCAGCTCACCCTTCAGCAGACAGTCAACGCAGCCCCAGCATTTT.

This clone has just a few counts. In DNA, the CDR3 is TGTGCCAGCAGCTTAGGACTAGCGAAGGGCTACGAGCAGTACTTC. This gives the protein CASSLGLAKGYEQYF. The chain is built from TRBV7-2 and TRBJ2-7, with TRBD2 matching 8 bases. Losses at the gene ends were 1 base for V and 3 bases for J; bases not matched to a gene: 5. The CDR3 runs 15 residues. CDR1 SGHTA and CDR2 FQGNSA come from the germline V gene.

The chain carries TRBV25-1 and TRBJ1-5; D may be TRBD1 (6 bases). Looked up from germline, CDR1 is MGHDK and CDR2 is SYGVNS. V was cut by 4 bases and J by 4 bases, with 17 bases left in between. The CDR3 has 16 residues. CDR3 DNA: TGTGCCAGCAGTGGATCAGAAGGACAGTTTAATCAGCCCCAGCATTTT. It is translated as CASSGSEGQFNQPQHF.

The CDR3 is CASSTTSANTGELFF. Here the CDR3 DNA reads TGTGCCAGCAGTACGACTAGCGCGAACACCGGGGAGCTGTTTTTT. The chain links TRBV6-5 to TRBJ2-2, with 8 bases matching TRBD2. Looked up from germline, CDR1 is MNHEY and CDR2 is SVGAGI. After removal of 5 bases from V and 0 bases from J, the junction contained 2 bases not matched to a gene. The CDR3 is made up of 15 amino acids.

The chain uses TRBV5-1 and TRBJ2-5; maybe TRBD1 (6 bases). CDR3 length: 15 amino acids. Per germline, CDR1 SGHRS and CDR2 YFSETQ. With 4 bases removed from V and 0 bases from J, the gap between germline ends came to 13 bases. Written as DNA, the CDR3 is TGCGCCAGCAGCCTCCGGACAGCCCACCAAGAGACCCAGTACTTC. Encoded protein: CASSLRTAHQETQYF.

The chain employs TRBV4-2 and TRBJ2-1; 8 bases are a match to TRBD2. CDR1 is LGHNA and CDR2 is YNFKEQ in the germline V gene. The CDR3 loop spans 18 amino acids. V was clipped by 3 bases and J by 0 bases; unmatched bases: 10. In DNA, the CDR3 is TGTGCCAGCAGCCACGCCCCCAGGAGCGGGAGCTCCTACAATGAGCAGTTCTTC. This codes for CASSHAPRSGSSYNEQFF.

This clone has only one observation. The V and J genes are TRBV29-1 and TRBJ1-2; TRBD1 aligns across 8 bases. Germline CDR1 SQVTM, CDR2 ANQGSEA. This CDR3 is built from 14 residues. The V gene end was trimmed by 5 bases and the J gene end by 2 bases; junction bases not matched to a gene: 7. For the CDR3, the DNA is TGCAGCGTTAACTATGGACAGGGCAACTATGGCTACACCTTC. Translated, it gives CSVNYGQGNYGYTF. The variable domain in full, with the rest retrieved from reference TRBV29-1 and TRBJ1-2, is SAVISQKPSRDICQRGTSLTIQCQVDSQVTMMFWYRQQPGQSLTLIATANQGSEATYESGFVIDKFPISRPNLTFSTLTVSNMSPEDSSIYLCSVNYGQGNYGYTFGSGTRLTVV.